Presented here are 23 T cell receptor beta chains from one specimen sequenced in a study of T cell changes during pregnancy in multiple sclerosis. Assay: immunoSEQ multiplex PCR; the TCRdb copy retains only in-frame clones and omits some. The table includes roughly 38,000 clones, approximately 90% detected once. The sample was CD8+ T cells from peripheral blood mononuclear cells, taken in the third trimester of pregnancy. These receptors all come from a female donor with multiple sclerosis, enrolled in a pregnancy study.

The chain has TRBV18 and TRBJ1-1; D remains ambiguous. The V end lost 2 bases, the J end lost 7 bases, and 20 bases lay between the germline ends. Germline loops: CDR1 KGHSH, CDR2 LQKENI. The CDR3 consists of 16 residues. The CDR3 here is CASSPIFGQASFEAFF. The DNA of the CDR3 is TGTGCCAGCTCACCAATCTTTGGCCAGGCGTCCTTTGAAGCTTTCTTT.

The genes are TRBV6-5 and TRBJ1-6; D perhaps matches TRBD1 (6 bases). Trimming removed 0 bases from V and 6 bases from J, with 12 bases in between. CDR1 and CDR2 (germline): MNHEY, SVGAGI. The CDR3 is 16 residues long. For the CDR3, the DNA is TGTGCCAGCAGTTACTCCACAGGGTTTGGTAATTCACCCCTCCACTTT. It codes for CASSYSTGFGNSPLHF.

A single count supports this clone. The gene calls are TRBV18 and TRBJ2-1, with TRBD2 matching over 7 bases. V gave up 2 bases and J gave up 3 bases; unmatched junction bases: 4. Germline lookup yields CDR1 KGHSH and CDR2 LQKENI. The CDR3 spans 15 residues. The CDR3 DNA is TGTGCCAGCTCACCATTGGGGGGGGGCTACAATGAGCAGTTCTTC. Translation gives CASSPLGGGYNEQFF.

The chain couples TRBV7-8 to TRBJ1-2, with TRBD1 as a possible D gene (5 bases). The CDR3 consists of 13 residues. The germline V gene encodes CDR1 SGHVS and CDR2 FQNEAQ. V was cut by 7 bases and J by 3 bases, with 12 bases left in between. CDR3 nucleotide sequence: TGTGCCAGCACCGATGGGGGGGACTATGGCTACACCTTC. Residues: CASTDGGDYGYTF.

The V and J genes are TRBV4-3 and TRBJ2-3; TRBD2 matches 10 bases. V shed 3 bases and J 9 bases; nucleotides not matched to a gene: 21. This CDR3 contains 19 residues. The germline CDR1 and CDR2 sequences are LGHNA and YSLEER. The CDR3 DNA sequence: TGCGCCAGCAGCCAGGTCGCCCTAGCGGGGGCCCTATCGCAAGAGACGCAGTATTTT. Residues: CASSQVALAGALSQETQYF.

This clone occurred a few times. This rearrangement joins TRBV5-3 to TRBJ2-7, with 10 nucleotides matching TRBD1. TRBV5-3 is identified as an open reading frame with a role that is uncertain. The CDR3 sequence is 16 residues long. V lost 4 bases, J lost 2 bases, and 9 bases stayed unmatched. CDR3 in DNA: TGTGCCAGAAGCCCCTGGGACAGGGGAAGCCCCTACGAGCAGTACTTC. Translated: CARSPWDRGSPYEQYF.

This chain uses TRBV9 with TRBJ2-1; D is uncertain. Looked up from germline, CDR1 is SGDLS and CDR2 is YYNGEE. Trimming stripped 6 bases from V and 0 bases from J, with 4 bases between. The CDR3 sequence is 12 residues long. CDR3 in DNA: TGTGCCAGCACGAGCTCCTACAATGAGCAGTTCTTC. It translates to CASTSSYNEQFF. The full variable domain, in which reference TRBV9 and TRBJ2-1 provide the parts outside the CDR3, is DSGVTQTPKHLITATGQRVTLRCSPRSGDLSVYWYQQSLDQGLQFLIQYYNGEERAKGNILERFSAQQFPDLHSELNLSSLELGDSALYFCASTSSYNEQFFGPGTRLTVL.

The chain carries TRBV13 and TRBJ2-3; 8 positions agree with TRBD2. Unmatched junction bases numbered 8, after V lost 1 base and J lost 5 bases. From germline, CDR1 is PRHDT and CDR2 FYEKMQ (reference sequence). The CDR3 totals 16 residues. Here the CDR3 reads CASSLAGLGTQDTQYF. CDR3 coding DNA: TGTGCCAGCAGCTTAGCGGGACTAGGTACTCAAGATACGCAGTATTTT.

The V gene is TRBV30, the J gene TRBJ2-7; D is unresolved. V was pared by 2 bases and J by 6 bases, with 17 bases between. The germline V gene has CDR1 GTSNPN and CDR2 SVGIG (reference sequence). This CDR3 is built from 14 residues. The CDR3: CAWSPVGGRSEQYF. In DNA, the CDR3 is TGTGCCTGGAGTCCGGTGGGTGGCCGGAGCGAGCAGTACTTC.

In this sample, this clone turned up once. The CDR3, as DNA: TGTGCCAGTTCCAGGGGGACATTCGCCACGCCGATGGCAAAACTGTTTTTT. Translation: CASSRGTFATPMAKLFF. The chain carries TRBV19 and TRBJ1-4; 7 bases fit TRBD1. With V trimmed by 8 bases and J by 10 bases, 22 bases remained unmatched. The CDR3 covers 17 residues. CDR1 and CDR2 (germline): LNHDA, SQIVND (reference sequence).

The chain is built from TRBV2 and TRBJ1-2; D ambiguous. Germline V gene data show CDR1 as SNHLY and CDR2 as FYNNEI. Trimming took off 6 bases at V and 3 bases at J, with 14 bases between the two ends. The CDR3 has 14 amino acids. CDR3: CASRTNLADYGYTF. Written as DNA, the CDR3 is TGTGCCAGCAGAACTAACCTGGCGGACTATGGCTACACCTTC.

This clone appeared a single time. The chain uses TRBV7-2 and TRBJ2-3, with TRBD2 identical over 12 bases. J gave up 3 bases and V 1 base, and 8 bases lay outside the gene matches. The germline CDR1 and CDR2 sequences are SGHTA and FQGNSA. The CDR3 runs 18 residues. The CDR3 loop is CASSLDWSSGGATDTQYF. The CDR3 region has the DNA TGTGCCAGCAGCTTAGATTGGTCTAGCGGGGGGGCAACAGATACGCAGTATTTT.

This clone was seen only a few times. This sequence joins TRBV30 and TRBJ2-2; tentative D call: TRBD1 (6 bases). Germline V gives CDR1 GTSNPN, CDR2 SVGIG (reference sequence). CDR3 length equals 12 residues. With 5 bases removed from V and 7 bases from J, the gap between germline ends came to 11 bases. In DNA form, the CDR3 reads TGTGCCTGGTCCAGGGGCCTCGGGGAGCTGTTTTTT. Its protein is CAWSRGLGELFF. The variable domain in full, with the rest retrieved from reference TRBV30 and TRBJ2-2, is SQTIHQWPATLVQPVGSPLSLECTVEGTSNPNLYWYRQAAGRGLQLLFYSVGIGQISSEVPQNLSASRPQDRQFILSSKKLLLSDSGFYLCAWSRGLGELFFGEGSRLTVL.

This sequence joins TRBV5-4 and TRBJ1-2; D gene ambiguous. Germline CDR1 SGHNT, CDR2 YYREEE (reference sequence). Trimming took 4 bases from V and 4 from J, leaving 14 bases between them. The CDR3 consists of 14 residues. The CDR3 reads CASSPEEAVYGYTF. Here the CDR3 DNA reads TGTGCCAGCAGCCCCGAGGAGGCGGTCTATGGCTACACCTTC. The full variable domain, rest sourced from reference TRBV5-4 and TRBJ1-2, is ETGVTQSPTHLIKTRGQQVTLRCSSQSGHNTVSWYQQALGQGPQFIFQYYREEENGRGNFPPRFSGLQFPNYSSELNVNALELDDSALYLCASSPEEAVYGYTFGSGTRLTVV.

The rearrangement links TRBV19 to TRBJ1-5; a possible D gene is TRBD1 (5 bases). The ends were cut back, 0 bases at V and 6 bases at J, with 9 bases in the middle. Germline V lookup: CDR1 LNHDA, CDR2 SQIVND (reference sequence). This CDR3 spans 14 amino acids. The CDR3 region is CASSIDARGQPQHF. Here the CDR3 DNA reads TGTGCCAGTAGTATAGACGCAAGGGGTCAGCCCCAGCATTTT.

A single count supports this clone. The chain links TRBV15 to TRBJ2-3; D unresolved. The V end was cut by 0 bases, the J end by 2 bases, with 9 bases between. The CDR3 has 15 amino acids. Germline V gene sequence: CDR1 LNHNV, CDR2 YYDKDF (reference sequence). The DNA of the CDR3 is TGTGCCACCAGCAGAGATCACGGGTTCACAGATACGCAGTATTTT. This gives the protein CATSRDHGFTDTQYF.

This clone came up once. The V call is TRBV19, the J call TRBJ1-1; 7 bases match TRBD1. The J segment lost 4 bases and the V segment lost 1 base, leaving 12 bases of the junction unmatched. From germline, CDR1 is LNHDA and CDR2 SQIVND (reference sequence). CDR3 length equals 17 residues. The CDR3 region has the DNA TGTGCCAGTAGTATAGCCCTTGACAGGGAGGTTGCCACTGAAGCTTTCTTT. Protein sequence: CASSIALDREVATEAFF.

The chain uses TRBV7-8 and TRBJ2-3; TRBD1 aligns across 9 bases. Per germline, CDR1 SGHVS and CDR2 FQNEAQ. The CDR3 is 15 residues long. V lost 2 bases, J lost 5 bases, and 5 bases stayed unmatched. The CDR3 DNA sequence: TGTGCCAGCAGCTTACTTCGGGACAGGGTAGATACGCAGTATTTT. Amino acids: CASSLLRDRVDTQYF.

The chain recombines TRBV7-8 with TRBJ1-2, with 7 bases that match TRBD1. This CDR3 region has 13 residues. Losses at the gene ends were 0 bases for V and 6 bases for J; bases not matched to a gene: 1. Germline values: CDR1 SGHVS, CDR2 FQNEAQ. The DNA for the CDR3 is TGTGCCAGCAGCTTAGCACAGGGGAATGGCTACACCTTC. Translated, it gives CASSLAQGNGYTF.

The chain has TRBV27 and TRBJ2-7; D is possibly TRBD2 (5 bases). The V end was cut by 5 bases, the J end by 3 bases, with 17 bases between. Germline-derived CDR1 and CDR2 are MNHEY and SMNVEV (reference sequence). The CDR3 is 15 amino acids. The CDR3 region is CASSEVGGNHYEQYF. CDR3 coding DNA: TGTGCCAGCAGTGAAGTTGGAGGAAACCACTACGAGCAGTACTTC.

The V call is TRBV28, the J call TRBJ2-2, with D perhaps TRBD2 (6 bases). Germline CDR1 MDHEN, CDR2 SYDVKM. There are 16 residues in the CDR3. Trimming stripped 1 base from V and 1 base from J, with 10 bases between. The DNA for the CDR3 is TGTGCCAGCAGTTTATTGGGCGGGGAGAACACCGGGGAGCTGTTTTTT. This gives the protein CASSLLGGENTGELFF. The whole variable domain, remainder taken from reference TRBV28 and TRBJ2-2, is DVKVTQSSRYLVKRTGEKVFLECVQDMDHENMFWYRQDPGLGLRLIYFSYDVKMKEKGDIPEGYSVSREKKERFSLILESASTNQTSMYLCASSLLGGENTGELFFGEGSRLTVL.

V and J are TRBV28 and TRBJ1-5; D possibly corresponds to TRBD1 (6 bases). In germline, CDR1 is MDHEN, CDR2 SYDVKM. The CDR3 sequence is 15 residues long. The V and J ends lost 3 bases and 5 bases respectively, with 14 bases between them. Written as DNA, the CDR3 is TGTGCCAGCAGTTTTGCGAGGGGGTGGGATCAGCCCCAGCATTTT. Translating it yields CASSFARGWDQPQHF.

The chain carries TRBV4-1 and TRBJ1-1; D perhaps matches TRBD1 (6 bases). This CDR3 has 19 amino acids. CDR1 is MGHRA, CDR2 YSYEKL, per germline. Trimming stripped 1 base from V and 4 bases from J, with 25 bases between. CDR3: CASSQGLRGGGLSPTEAFF. The CDR3 DNA reads as TGCGCCAGCAGCCAAGGCTTAAGGGGGGGCGGCTTAAGCCCCACTGAAGCTTTCTTT.